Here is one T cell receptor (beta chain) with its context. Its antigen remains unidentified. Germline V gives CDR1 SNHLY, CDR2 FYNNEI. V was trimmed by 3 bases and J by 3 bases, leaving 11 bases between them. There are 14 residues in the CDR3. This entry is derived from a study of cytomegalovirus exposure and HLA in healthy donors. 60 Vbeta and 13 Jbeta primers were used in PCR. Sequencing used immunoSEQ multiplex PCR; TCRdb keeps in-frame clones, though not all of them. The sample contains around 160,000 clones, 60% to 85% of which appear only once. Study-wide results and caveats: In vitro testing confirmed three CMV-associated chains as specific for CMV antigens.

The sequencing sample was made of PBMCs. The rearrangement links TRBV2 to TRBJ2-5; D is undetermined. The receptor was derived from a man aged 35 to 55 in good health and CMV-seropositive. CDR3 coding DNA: TGTGCCAGCAGTGATTGGCAGGCCAAAGAGACCCAGTACTTC. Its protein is CASSDWQAKETQYF.